This T cell receptor beta chain was sequenced during a study of OX40 agonist ivuxolimab in advanced cancers. Some background on the complete study: Ivuxolimab was an agonistic, fully human IgG2 monoclonal antibody directed against OX40 (CD134), a costimulatory receptor. Intravenous ivuxolimab was administered to patients every 2 weeks at six dose levels: 0.01, 0.1, 0.3, 1.5, 3 and 10 mg/kg. Of the roughly 50 dose-escalation patients, hepatocellular carcinoma was present in around 20, melanoma in approximately 15, renal cell carcinoma in 9 and head and neck cancer in 9. In the dose-escalation cohort, 82.7% of patients were male, and the mean age was 60 years with a range of 23 to 79. Patients were allowed to have had prior anti-PD-1, anti-PD-L1 or anti-CTLA-4 therapy, and 40% of the dose-escalation patients had been treated with checkpoint inhibitors. Partial responses occurred in three dose-escalation patients: two with cutaneous melanoma and one with hepatocellular carcinoma. Peripheral TCRbeta sequencing aimed to test whether ivuxolimab altered TCR sequence diversity and caused clonal T-cell expansion. The paper covers the monotherapy dose-escalation part of the phase I ivuxolimab trial, which included N of about 50 patients. Overall study results and their limits: At doses of 0.1 to 3.0 mg/kg, clonal expansion of both CD4+ and CD8+ T cells in blood was seen between baseline and week 6. The antigen specificity of the clonally expanded peripheral T cells was not determined. In the 0.1-3.0 mg/kg groups, partial responders were among the patients with the lowest normalized peripheral clonal expansion, particularly in CD8+ T cells. On average, CD8+ T cells showed more expanded clones than CD4+ T cells after ivuxolimab. Low levels of normalized T-cell clonal expansion were also seen in some patients who did not respond.

Spanning cysteine to phenylalanine, the CDR3 consists of 15 amino acids. Just CDR3 DNA is preserved here, 45 bases in frame from base 1. Via the germline V gene, CDR1 is WSHSY and CDR2 SAAADI. V is cut by 0 bases and J by 2 bases, and the space between the germline ends is 8 bases. The count of this clone is one. Its antigen is still unknown. No much larger clonotype is one base removed from it; base qualities were not supplied. Genomic DNA was isolated from the sorted cells so that the TCRbeta CDR3 region could be sequenced. The immunoSEQ Assay was used to sequence the TCRbeta CDR3 regions. The table comes from immuneACCESS by way of TCRdb, which keeps in-frame sequences with V and J called. Part of the clones is missing from these tables; in studies checked, under half for an unresolved V gene and the rest for unknown reasons. This sample holds roughly 43,000 clones; about 90% were observed only once. Around 60% of the sample goes to the ten largest clones.

Patients with a history of autoimmune disease or receiving systemic immunosuppression were excluded from the trial. In every dose cohort, peripheral blood was drawn for TCR sequencing at baseline, cycle 4 day 1, and cycle 7 day 1. The samples were taken from a phase I, first-in-human, multicenter, open-label dose-escalation trial of ivuxolimab. Adults with locally advanced or metastatic melanoma, renal cell carcinoma, hepatocellular carcinoma or head and neck squamous cell carcinoma were enrolled in the trial. Before TCR sequencing, CD4+ and CD8+ T cells were separately sorted from peripheral blood.

The sample here was CD4+ or CD8+ T cells sorted from blood, taken in a trial of the OX40 agonist ivuxolimab. The sequence was collected from an adult with an advanced solid tumor such as melanoma, head and neck, liver or kidney cancer. The sequence is built from TRBV10-2 and TRBJ2-1; the D gene is perhaps TRBD2, from 5 matching bases. The CDR3 is CASSESSVPYNEQFF. The base sequence is TGCGCCAGCAGTGAGTCTAGCGTCCCCTACAATGAGCAGTTCTTC.